This is a list of T cell receptor beta chains from one sample in a study of cytomegalovirus exposure and HLA in healthy donors. TCRdb's copy holds only in-frame clones and misses some; the assay was immunoSEQ multiplex PCR. The repertoire holds about 130,000 clones, with about 81% as singletons. The sequenced sample was PBMCs. These TCRs come from a woman aged 25 to 39 in good health and CMV-seronegative. The CDR3 runs from the conserved cysteine through the conserved F or W. A D gene is named only where the DNA matches it firmly. Clone size is stated in some rows and not others, as once, few, many or a class when expanded.

clone_size: once; d_call: TRBD1; v_call: TRBV9; j_call: TRBJ1-2; cdr3_aa: CASSVLGTGGYGYTF; cdr3_nt: TGTGCCAGCAGCGTATTGGGGACAGGAGGCTATGGCTACACCTTC
clone_size: once; d_call: TRBD2; v_call: TRBV6-7; j_call: TRBJ2-2; cdr3_aa: CASSTGTSRTGELFF; cdr3_nt: TGTGCCAGCAGCACTGGGACTAGCCGCACCGGGGAGCTGTTTTTT
clone_size: -; d_call: -; v_call: TRBV9; j_call: TRBJ2-1; cdr3_aa: CASSQDSGVVYNEQFF; cdr3_nt: TGTGCCAGCAGCCAGGATAGCGGAGTGGTCTACAATGAGCAGTTCTTC
clone_size: -; d_call: -; v_call: TRBV6-1; j_call: TRBJ1-2; cdr3_aa: CASSDRELGGYTF; cdr3_nt: TGTGCCAGCAGTGACAGGGAATTAGGTGGCTACACCTTC
clone_size: once; d_call: -; v_call: TRBV2; j_call: TRBJ1-3; cdr3_aa: CARREGSTSGNTIYF; cdr3_nt: TGTGCTAGAAGGGAGGGTTCAACCTCTGGAAACACCATATATTTT
clone_size: -; d_call: TRBD2; v_call: TRBV7-7; j_call: TRBJ2-5; cdr3_aa: CASSMGLAGVETQYF; cdr3_nt: TGTGCTAGCAGTATGGGACTAGCGGGAGTTGAGACCCAGTACTTC
clone_size: -; d_call: -; v_call: TRBV5-1; j_call: TRBJ2-3; cdr3_aa: CASTMEGPPDTQYF; cdr3_nt: TGCGCCAGCACTATGGAGGGCCCCCCAGATACGCAGTATTTT
clone_size: -; d_call: -; v_call: TRBV11-3; j_call: TRBJ1-4; cdr3_aa: CASSFRGSTNEKLFF; cdr3_nt: TGTGCCAGCAGCTTCAGGGGTAGTACTAATGAAAAACTGTTTTTT
clone_size: once; d_call: -; v_call: TRBV7-2; j_call: TRBJ1-1; cdr3_aa: CASSLAWGGPSDEAFF; cdr3_nt: TGTGCCAGCAGCTTAGCATGGGGGGGGCCGTCGGATGAAGCTTTCTTT
clone_size: -; d_call: -; v_call: TRBV10-2; j_call: TRBJ1-2; cdr3_aa: CASTSGGAYYGYTF; cdr3_nt: TGCGCCAGCACCTCGGGAGGGGCGTACTATGGCTACACCTTC
clone_size: -; d_call: TRBD1; v_call: TRBV7-9; j_call: TRBJ1-6; cdr3_aa: CASSADRGQSYNSPLHF; cdr3_nt: TGTGCCAGCAGCGCGGACAGGGGGCAATCCTATAATTCACCCCTCCACTTT
clone_size: -; d_call: -; v_call: TRBV28; j_call: TRBJ2-6; cdr3_aa: CASTSRDIDLGPNVLTF; cdr3_nt: TGTGCCAGCACCTCCCGGGACATCGATCTGGGGCCCAACGTCCTGACTTTC
clone_size: once; d_call: TRBD2; v_call: TRBV7-2; j_call: TRBJ2-7; cdr3_aa: CASSPGLAGTYEQYF; cdr3_nt: TGTGCCAGCAGCCCTGGACTAGCGGGAACCTACGAGCAGTACTTC
clone_size: -; d_call: TRBD1; v_call: TRBV7-9; j_call: TRBJ2-4; cdr3_aa: CASSLAGGYAKNIQYF; cdr3_nt: TGTGCCAGCAGCTTAGCAGGGGGCTATGCCAAAAACATTCAGTACTTC
clone_size: -; d_call: TRBD2; v_call: TRBV2; j_call: TRBJ2-5; cdr3_aa: CASGYSGGAETQYF; cdr3_nt: TGTGCCAGCGGGTATAGCGGGGGGGCTGAGACCCAGTACTTC
clone_size: once; d_call: -; v_call: TRBV19; j_call: TRBJ2-1; cdr3_aa: CASSISSRGYNEQFF; cdr3_nt: TGTGCCAGTAGTATTAGTAGTCGGGGGTACAATGAGCAGTTCTTC
clone_size: -; d_call: TRBD1; v_call: TRBV5-4; j_call: TRBJ2-1; cdr3_aa: CASCNPDRGLSEQFF; cdr3_nt: TGTGCCAGCTGTAATCCGGACAGGGGGCTTAGTGAGCAGTTCTTC
clone_size: -; d_call: TRBD1; v_call: TRBV4-1; j_call: TRBJ2-1; cdr3_aa: CASSQRQGSSYNEQFF; cdr3_nt: TGCGCCAGCAGCCAAAGACAGGGAAGCTCCTACAATGAGCAGTTCTTC
clone_size: -; d_call: TRBD2; v_call: TRBV5-1; j_call: TRBJ2-5; cdr3_aa: CASSPVSDASGETQYF; cdr3_nt: TGCGCCAGCAGCCCTGTATCGGATGCTAGCGGAGAGACCCAGTACTTC
clone_size: -; d_call: -; v_call: TRBV30; j_call: TRBJ2-5; cdr3_aa: CAWKGQGMRTQYF; cdr3_nt: TGTGCCTGGAAGGGGCAGGGCATGCGGACCCAGTACTTC
clone_size: -; d_call: TRBD2; v_call: TRBV7-9; j_call: TRBJ2-2; cdr3_aa: CSSSLLLAGAGELFF; cdr3_nt: TGTTCCAGCAGCTTACTGCTAGCGGGGGCCGGGGAGCTGTTTTTT
clone_size: -; d_call: TRBD2; v_call: TRBV7-2; j_call: TRBJ2-7; cdr3_aa: CASSLVGAGVLGEQYF; cdr3_nt: TGTGCCAGCAGCCTCGTAGGAGCGGGAGTCCTCGGGGAGCAGTACTTC
clone_size: -; d_call: TRBD2; v_call: TRBV4-1; j_call: TRBJ2-3; cdr3_aa: CASGRSGNTDTQYF; cdr3_nt: TGCGCCAGCGGTCGTAGCGGGAACACAGATACGCAGTATTTT
clone_size: -; d_call: -; v_call: TRBV29-1; j_call: TRBJ1-1; cdr3_aa: CGIEPGLDTEAFF; cdr3_nt: TGCGGGATAGAACCGGGGTTGGACACTGAAGCTTTCTTT
clone_size: -; d_call: -; v_call: TRBV7-9; j_call: TRBJ2-7; cdr3_aa: CASSPVGQGRYEQYF; cdr3_nt: TGTGCCAGCAGCCCCGTGGGGCAGGGAAGGTACGAGCAGTACTTC
clone_size: -; d_call: TRBD1; v_call: TRBV13; j_call: TRBJ2-1; cdr3_aa: CASSLVGDRGLGNEQFF; cdr3_nt: TGTGCCAGCAGCTTAGTTGGAGACAGGGGGCTTGGAAATGAGCAGTTCTTC
clone_size: -; d_call: -; v_call: TRBV4-2; j_call: TRBJ1-1; cdr3_aa: CASSQTGFAIYTEAFF; cdr3_nt: TGTGCCAGCAGCCAAACGGGGTTCGCAATTTACACTGAAGCTTTCTTT
clone_size: -; d_call: -; v_call: TRBV18; j_call: TRBJ2-3; cdr3_aa: CASSPAGWGPSTDTQYF; cdr3_nt: TGTGCCAGCTCACCGGCCGGTTGGGGCCCGAGCACAGATACGCAGTATTTT
clone_size: -; d_call: TRBD1; v_call: TRBV5-1; j_call: TRBJ2-2; cdr3_aa: CASSIQGASGELFF; cdr3_nt: TGCGCCAGCAGCATACAGGGGGCGAGCGGGGAGCTGTTTTTT
clone_size: once; d_call: -; v_call: TRBV27; j_call: TRBJ1-4; cdr3_aa: CASSFDSTNEKLFF; cdr3_nt: TGTGCCAGCAGTTTCGACAGCACTAATGAAAAACTGTTTTTT
clone_size: -; d_call: -; v_call: TRBV11-1; j_call: TRBJ2-3; cdr3_aa: CASSYTGGTDTQYF; cdr3_nt: TGTGCCAGCAGCTACACAGGAGGCACAGATACGCAGTATTTT
clone_size: -; d_call: -; v_call: TRBV19; j_call: TRBJ2-1; cdr3_aa: CASKMIGQGMNNEQFF; cdr3_nt: TGTGCCAGTAAAATGATAGGGCAGGGAATGAACAATGAGCAGTTCTTC
clone_size: once; d_call: -; v_call: TRBV11-1; j_call: TRBJ2-7; cdr3_aa: CASSDQQLYEQYF; cdr3_nt: TGTGCCAGCAGCGATCAACAGCTCTACGAGCAGTACTTC
clone_size: -; d_call: -; v_call: TRBV27; j_call: TRBJ1-1; cdr3_aa: CASSLGRGLNTEAFF; cdr3_nt: TGTGCCAGCAGTTTAGGGCGGGGGCTGAACACTGAAGCTTTCTTT
clone_size: -; d_call: -; v_call: TRBV11-3; j_call: TRBJ2-5; cdr3_aa: CASSLGFWNQGSGETQYF; cdr3_nt: TGTGCCAGCAGCTTAGGCTTCTGGAATCAGGGTTCGGGAGAGACCCAGTACTTC
clone_size: -; d_call: TRBD2; v_call: TRBV11-2; j_call: TRBJ2-3; cdr3_aa: CASSLEREDSDTQYF; cdr3_nt: TGTGCCAGCAGCTTGGAGCGGGAGGATTCAGATACGCAGTATTTT
clone_size: few; d_call: -; v_call: TRBV4-2; j_call: TRBJ2-6; cdr3_aa: CASSQDNSGANVLTF; cdr3_nt: TGTGCCAGCAGCCAAGACAACTCTGGGGCCAACGTCCTGACTTTC
clone_size: -; d_call: -; v_call: TRBV6-4; j_call: TRBJ2-2; cdr3_aa: CASSAVFESNTGELFF; cdr3_nt: TGTGCCAGCAGCGCTGTGTTCGAGTCGAACACCGGGGAGCTGTTTTTT
clone_size: few; d_call: TRBD1; v_call: TRBV11-3; j_call: TRBJ2-1; cdr3_aa: CASSLGGTGGNEQFF; cdr3_nt: TGTGCCAGCAGCTTAGGAGGGACAGGGGGTAATGAGCAGTTCTTC
clone_size: few; d_call: -; v_call: TRBV6-5; j_call: TRBJ1-1; cdr3_aa: CASSYSRGMHTEAFF; cdr3_nt: TGTGCCAGCAGTTACTCAAGGGGGATGCACACTGAAGCTTTCTTT
clone_size: -; d_call: TRBD1; v_call: TRBV28; j_call: TRBJ2-7; cdr3_aa: CASSLWGTGVYEQYF; cdr3_nt: TGTGCCAGCAGTTTATGGGGGACAGGGGTGTACGAGCAGTACTTC
clone_size: -; d_call: -; v_call: TRBV4-2; j_call: TRBJ2-7; cdr3_aa: CASSQDRLAGEQYF; cdr3_nt: TGTGCCAGCAGCCAAGATCGGCTAGCCGGCGAGCAGTACTTC